Reported below is one T cell receptor (beta chain). The data derive from a study of blood T cell repertoires in COVID-19. Germline loops: CDR1 SGHRS, CDR2 YFSETQ. Between the trimmed V and J ends, which lost 0 bases and 2 bases, there was a span of 11 bases. The CDR3 is 15 residues long. TCRdb's table, derived via immunoSEQ multiplex PCR, lists solely in-frame clones and lacks some. The repertoire has more than 110,000 clones, 80% to 85% of them found once; the top ten carry 8%. The genes are TRBV5-1 and TRBJ2-5; D is unclear. The source material was peripheral blood. This receptor was obtained from a human donor in a cohort sampled during active COVID-19. The CDR3 protein is CASSLGVAVQETQYF. The CDR3 region has the DNA TGCGCCAGCAGCTTGGGCGTGGCGGTTCAAGAGACCCAGTACTTC.